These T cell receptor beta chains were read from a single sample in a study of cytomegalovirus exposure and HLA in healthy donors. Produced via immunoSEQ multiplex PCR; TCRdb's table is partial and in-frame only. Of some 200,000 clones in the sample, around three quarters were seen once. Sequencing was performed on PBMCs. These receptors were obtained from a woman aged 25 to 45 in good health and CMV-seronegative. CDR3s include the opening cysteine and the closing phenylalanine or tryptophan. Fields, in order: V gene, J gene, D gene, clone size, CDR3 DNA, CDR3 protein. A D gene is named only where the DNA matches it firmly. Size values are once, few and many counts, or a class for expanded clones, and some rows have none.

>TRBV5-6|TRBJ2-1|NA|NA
TGTGCCAGCAGCTCGGCGACTAGTTACAATGAGCAGTTCTTC
CASSSATSYNEQFF
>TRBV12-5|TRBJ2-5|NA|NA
TGTGCTAGTGGTTGGAGGGGGCGCTGGGTCTCGGTAGGATACCAAGAGACCCAGTACTTC
CASGWRGRWVSVGYQETQYF
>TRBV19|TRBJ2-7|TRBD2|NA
TGTGCCAGTAGTACAGCGGGGGGCTCCTACGAGCAGTACTTC
CASSTAGGSYEQYF
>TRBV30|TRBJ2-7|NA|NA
TGTGCCTGGACCATAGGGCGGACACGGGAGCAGTACTTC
CAWTIGRTREQYF
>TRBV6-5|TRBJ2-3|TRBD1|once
TGTGCCAGTGGGACAGGGGGCAAGTTTCCAGATACGCAGTATTTT
CASGTGGKFPDTQYF
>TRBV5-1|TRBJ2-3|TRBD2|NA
TGCGCCAGCAGCTTGGCGGGACTAGCGGCTCACACTAGCACAGATACGCAGTATTTT
CASSLAGLAAHTSTDTQYF
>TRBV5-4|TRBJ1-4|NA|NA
TGTGCCAGCAGCTCCCGGGGGACGAATGAAAAACTGTTTTTT
CASSSRGTNEKLFF
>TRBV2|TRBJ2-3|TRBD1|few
TGTGCCAGCGGACAGGGACTCTACACAGATACGCAGTATTTT
CASGQGLYTDTQYF
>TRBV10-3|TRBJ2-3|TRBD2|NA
TGTGCCATTCAACTGGGCGGGGGGGCCGCAGATACGCAGTATTTT
CAIQLGGGAADTQYF
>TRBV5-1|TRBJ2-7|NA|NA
TGCGCCAGCAGCTTGTTGGGGAGTGAGCAGTACTTC
CASSLLGSEQYF
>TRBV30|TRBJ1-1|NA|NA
TGTGCCTGGGAAAGGGGGTTTGACACTGAAGCTTTCTTT
CAWERGFDTEAFF
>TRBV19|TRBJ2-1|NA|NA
TGTGCCAGTAGGCGGGGCGGCCATGAGCAGTTCTTC
CASRRGGHEQFF
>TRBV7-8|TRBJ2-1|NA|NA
TGTGCCAGCAGCTCCAACAGGTTAGGGGGTTACAATGAGCAGTTCTTC
CASSSNRLGGYNEQFF
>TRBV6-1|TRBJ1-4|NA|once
TGTGCCAGCAGTGAAGCTTCAGGTTATAATGAAAAACTGTTTTTT
CASSEASGYNEKLFF
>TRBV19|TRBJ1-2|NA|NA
TGTGCCAGTAGTATACCCCGAACAGGGAACTATGGCTACACCTTC
CASSIPRTGNYGYTF
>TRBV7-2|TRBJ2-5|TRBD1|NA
TGTGCCAGCAGCCAGCAGGGGGAACGATGGGAGACCCAGTACTTC
CASSQQGERWETQYF
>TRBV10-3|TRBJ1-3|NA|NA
TGTGCCATCAGTGAGGGGGGCATTACTGGAAACACCATATATTTT
CAISEGGITGNTIYF
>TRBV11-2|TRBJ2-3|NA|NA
TGTGCCAGCAGCCCCAGGGTCCTCACAGATACGCAGTATTTT
CASSPRVLTDTQYF
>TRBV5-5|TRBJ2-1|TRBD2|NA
TGTGCCAGCAGCCTGAGACTAGCAGGTACGGATGAGCAGTTCTTC
CASSLRLAGTDEQFF
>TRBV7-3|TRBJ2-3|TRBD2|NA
TGTGCCAGCAGCTTATCCGGGACTATCAACACAGATACGCAGTATTTT
CASSLSGTINTDTQYF
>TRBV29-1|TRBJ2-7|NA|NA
TGCAGCGTTGAAGTGGACAGTTCCTACGAGCAGTACTTC
CSVEVDSSYEQYF
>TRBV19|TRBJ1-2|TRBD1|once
TGTGCCAGTAGTAAGGGAGCAGGGGGCCGTGGCTACACCTTC
CASSKGAGGRGYTF
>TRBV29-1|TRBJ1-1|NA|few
TGCAGCGTTGCAGGGGTTCGGGACACTGAAGCTTTCTTT
CSVAGVRDTEAFF
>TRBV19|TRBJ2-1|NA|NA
TGTGCCAGTAGTTTATACAATGAGCAGTTCTTC
CASSLYNEQFF
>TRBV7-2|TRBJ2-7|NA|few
TGTGCCAGCAGCTTAGCCCTAGGGGGTTACGAGCAGTACTTC
CASSLALGGYEQYF
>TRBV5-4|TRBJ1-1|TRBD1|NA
TGTGCCAGCAGCAGAGGGGCAGGGGGACCCCAGGGGACTGAAGCTTTCTTT
CASSRGAGGPQGTEAFF
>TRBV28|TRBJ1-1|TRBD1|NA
TGTGCCAGCAGCCTGCAGGGGGTTTGGGACACTGAAGCTTTCTTT
CASSLQGVWDTEAFF
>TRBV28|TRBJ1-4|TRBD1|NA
TGTGCCAGCAGAACAGGGGGCGCGACTAATGAAAAACTGTTTTTT
CASRTGGATNEKLFF
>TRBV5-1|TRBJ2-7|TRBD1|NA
TGCGCCAGCAGCTTACAGGGGGTTTCCTACGAGCAGTACTTC
CASSLQGVSYEQYF
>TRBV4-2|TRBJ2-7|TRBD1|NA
TGTGCCAGCAGCCAAGAGGACGGGAAGGGCAGGACAGGGGCCTACGAGCAGTACTTC
CASSQEDGKGRTGAYEQYF
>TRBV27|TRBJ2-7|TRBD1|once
TGTGCCAGCAGCCGCCCGACAGGGAACGAGCAGTACTTC
CASSRPTGNEQYF
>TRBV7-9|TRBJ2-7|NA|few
TGTGCCAGCAGCCTTTTTTCTTCTAGCGTGCGGCCCTCCGAGCAGTACTTC
CASSLFSSSVRPSEQYF
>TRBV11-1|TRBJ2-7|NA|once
TGTGCCAGCAGCTTTCTTGGACTTCTAACCCACGAGCAGTACTTC
CASSFLGLLTHEQYF
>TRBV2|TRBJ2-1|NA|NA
TGTGCCAGCAGTGATCCGCGCGGGAATGTGATCAATGAGCAGTTCTTC
CASSDPRGNVINEQFF
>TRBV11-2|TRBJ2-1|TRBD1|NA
TGTGCCAGCAGCTCGACAGGGGTAGAGCAGTTCTTC
CASSSTGVEQFF
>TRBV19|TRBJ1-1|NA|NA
TGTGCCAGTAGTGAGATATACACTGAAGCTTTCTTT
CASSEIYTEAFF
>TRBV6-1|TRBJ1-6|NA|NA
TGTGCCAGCAACCCCAGCTCCTATAATTCACCCCTCCACTTT
CASNPSSYNSPLHF
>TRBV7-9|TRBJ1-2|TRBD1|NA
TGTGCCAGCACCGGACAGGGATGGAATGGCTACACCTTC
CASTGQGWNGYTF
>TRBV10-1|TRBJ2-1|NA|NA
TGCGCCAGCAGTGAGTCACGGACTCACAATGAGCAGTTCTTC
CASSESRTHNEQFF
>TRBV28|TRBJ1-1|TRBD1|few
TGTGCCAGCAGTCCTAACAGGGGGTATAGAGCTGAAGCTTTCTTT
CASSPNRGYRAEAFF
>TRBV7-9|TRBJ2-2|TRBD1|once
TGTGCCAGCAGCGACCGGGACAGGGGGGACACCGGGGAGCTGTTTTTT
CASSDRDRGDTGELFF
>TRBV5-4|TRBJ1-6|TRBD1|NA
TGTGCCAGCAGCTTGGCCGGGACAGGGGGCCGGTCTTTTAATTCACCCCTCCACTTT
CASSLAGTGGRSFNSPLHF
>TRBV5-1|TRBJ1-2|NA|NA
TGCGCCAGCAGCTTGGACAGCTCATCTTCCTTCTATGGCTACACCTTC
CASSLDSSSSFYGYTF
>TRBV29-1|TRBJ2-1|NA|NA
TGCAGCGTTGATGCGGCGGGGCGTTACAATGAGCAGTTCTTC
CSVDAAGRYNEQFF
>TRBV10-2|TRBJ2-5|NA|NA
TGCGCCAGCAGTGCTTCCAGCGGGGAGACCCAGTACTTC
CASSASSGETQYF
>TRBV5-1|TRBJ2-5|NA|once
TGCGCCAGCAGCGCCCTAATCCGGGACAACCAAGAGACCCAGTACTTC
CASSALIRDNQETQYF
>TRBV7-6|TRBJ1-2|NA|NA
TGTGCCAGCAGCCGCGGGAGCTTCGGCAGGGCTTCGTCTTATGGCTACACCTTC
CASSRGSFGRASSYGYTF
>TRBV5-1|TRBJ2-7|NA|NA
TGCGCCAGCGGCTATGACAGGAAGGGGTACGAGCAGTACTTC
CASGYDRKGYEQYF
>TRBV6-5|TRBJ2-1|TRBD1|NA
TGTGCCAGCAGTTACCGGGACAGGGGGTACAATGAGCAGTTCTTC
CASSYRDRGYNEQFF
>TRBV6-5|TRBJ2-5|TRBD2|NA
TGTGCCAGCAGCCTACTAGCGCAAGGAGAGACCCAGTACTTC
CASSLLAQGETQYF
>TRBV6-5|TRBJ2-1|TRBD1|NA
TGTGCCAGCAGCCCGGGACAGGGGGGGTATGAGCAGTTCTTC
CASSPGQGGYEQFF